The 16 T cell receptor beta chains reported below all come from one sample, sequenced in a study of blood T cell repertoires in COVID-19 (TCRdb year 2020). Libraries were prepared through the immunoSEQ multiplex PCR assay. TCRdb obtained this table from immuneACCESS and retained in-frame rearrangements with V and J assigned. These tables miss some clones; where compared with another copy, unresolved V genes account for less than half of the shortfall, and the remainder is unexplained. Recorded for this sample are about 280,000 clones; around 82% of them occurred a single time. Roughly 9.4% of the sample is held by the ten biggest clonotypes. The sequencing sample was made of peripheral blood. These receptors were taken from a woman aged 45-59 years who had recovered from COVID-19.

The chain links TRBV5-1 to TRBJ1-2, with 7 bases matching TRBD1. There are 14 residues in the CDR3. The trim removed 3 bases at V and 7 bases at J, leaving 9 bases unmatched. Germline loops: CDR1 SGHRS, CDR2 YFSETQ. The chain's CDR3 is CASSSQGDSGGYTF. The CDR3 DNA reads as TGCGCCAGCAGCTCCCAGGGGGATTCGGGTGGCTACACCTTC.

J is TRBJ1-2 and V is TRBV11-2; 11 bases fit TRBD1. Per the germline V gene, CDR1 is SGHAT and CDR2 is FQNNGV. CDR3 length: 14 residues. V lost 5 bases to trimming and J lost 3 bases; unmatched junction nucleotides: 2. CDR3 bases: TGTGCCAGCAGCCGGGACAGGGGGGACTATGGCTACACCTTC. It is translated as CASSRDRGDYGYTF.

The chain uses TRBV15 and TRBJ1-2; D unclear. There are 15 residues in the CDR3. V dropped 3 bases and J dropped 6 bases, with 17 bases sitting between them. CDR1 and CDR2 (germline): LNHNV, YYDKDF (reference sequence). The CDR3 DNA sequence: TGTGCCACCAGCAGGGATAGAAACCCGAGGGATGGCTACACCTTC. Amino acids: CATSRDRNPRDGYTF.

This rearrangement joins TRBV11-2 to TRBJ2-1, with TRBD2 matching 11 bases. This CDR3 comprises 16 residues. The trim removed 3 bases at V and 8 bases at J, leaving 9 bases unmatched. Germline assignment: CDR1 SGHAT and CDR2 FQNNGV. The CDR3, as DNA: TGTGCCAGCAGCTTCCGACTAGCGGGAAGTTCGGATGAGCAGTTCTTC. Encoded protein: CASSFRLAGSSDEQFF.

This clone was observed once. The CDR3 DNA reads TGTGCCAGTAGTTATCGAGAGACCCAGTACTTC. It yields the protein CASSYRETQYF. J is TRBJ2-5 and V is TRBV19; D is unresolved. Trimming shortened V by 5 bases and J by 4 bases, and 5 bases separated the two germline ends. Per germline, CDR1 LNHDA and CDR2 SQIVND (reference sequence). The CDR3 is 11 residues long.

On this clone: The sample has other DNA sequences that encode this CDR3 too. The chain couples TRBV5-1 to TRBJ2-3; weak D call: TRBD2 (6 bases). Germline CDR1 reads SGHRS; CDR2 reads YFSETQ. Trimming left V 3 bases short and J 3 bases short, with 8 bases between. The CDR3 contains 13 residues. The CDR3 coding sequence is TGCGCCAGCAGCTCGGGGGTTACAGATACGCAGTATTTT. Its translation is CASSSGVTDTQYF.

J is TRBJ2-7 and V is TRBV19; a weak D match, TRBD1 (6 bases). Trimming shortened V by 6 bases and J by 4 bases, and 19 bases separated the two germline ends. The germline V gene encodes CDR1 LNHDA and CDR2 SQIVND (reference sequence). This CDR3 contains 15 residues. The CDR3 coding sequence is TGTGCCAGTAGCCTTGTTCCGGACAGTCCTTACGAGCAGTACTTC. It translates to CASSLVPDSPYEQYF.

The J gene is TRBJ2-1, the V gene TRBV4-1; 8 bases map to TRBD2. Germline V CDR1 and CDR2: MGHRA, YSYEKL. There are 14 residues in the CDR3. V lost 4 bases to trimming and J lost 4 bases; unmatched junction nucleotides: 3. The chain's CDR3 is CASSPAGGYNEQFF. CDR3 bases: TGCGCCAGCAGCCCCGCGGGGGGATACAATGAGCAGTTCTTC.

In its sample, this clone was seen once. The V call is TRBV25-1, the J call TRBJ2-5; TRBD1 is a possible D gene (6 bases). The germline V gene encodes CDR1 MGHDK and CDR2 SYGVNS. With 7 bases removed from V and 0 bases from J, the gap between germline ends came to 15 bases. The CDR3 spans 15 residues. The chain's CDR3 is CASTQNRVYQETQYF. The DNA of the CDR3 is TGTGCCAGCACCCAAAACAGGGTATACCAAGAGACCCAGTACTTC.

The rearrangement uses TRBV27 and TRBJ1-1, with TRBD1 matching over 7 bases. V shed 5 bases, J shed 1 base, and the junction held 13 bases outside the gene matches. The CDR3 covers 17 residues. Germline loops: CDR1 MNHEY, CDR2 SMNVEV (reference sequence). The CDR3 nucleotides read TGTGCCAGCAGTCTTCAAAGTACGGGGACAGCGAACACTGAAGCTTTCTTT. Protein sequence: CASSLQSTGTANTEAFF.

The chain combines TRBV3-1 (or the pseudogene TRBV3-2) with TRBJ2-2; 11 bases line up with TRBD2. CDR1 is LGHDT, CDR2 YNNKEL, per germline (reference sequence). V lost 4 bases to trimming and J lost 0 bases; unmatched junction nucleotides: 13. The CDR3 spans 20 residues. DNA for the CDR3: TGTGCCAGCAGCCCCCCCCCACTAGCGGGAGCGACAACGAACACCGGGGAGCTGTTTTTT. This gives the protein CASSPPPLAGATTNTGELFF.

In nucleotides, the CDR3 is TGTGCCAGCAGTGAGACAGGGGTAGCCAAAAACATTCAGTACTTC. Translation: CASSETGVAKNIQYF. The chain joins TRBV28 to TRBJ2-4; the match to TRBD1 covers 8 bases. Losses at the gene ends were 5 bases for V and 0 bases for J; bases not matched to a gene: 3. Germline CDR1 reads MDHEN; CDR2 reads SYDVKM. The CDR3 runs to 15 residues.

The J gene is TRBJ2-5, the V gene TRBV6-2 or TRBV6-3; 9 bases fit TRBD2. This CDR3 region has 14 residues. V trimming: 6 bases; J trimming: 6 bases; junction bases outside the gene matches: 8. The germline gives CDR1 MNHEY, CDR2 SVGEGT. The DNA for the CDR3 is TGTGCCAGCAGCAAGGGACTAGCTCTGAAGACCCAGTACTTC. Amino acids: CASSKGLALKTQYF.

The CDR3 DNA follows: TGTGCCAGCAGTGAATTCCCCCCTTACGAGCAGTACTTC. This gives the protein CASSEFPPYEQYF. The chain combines TRBV6-1 with TRBJ2-7; D is ambiguous. The V end was cut by 2 bases, the J end by 4 bases, with 9 bases between. Germline V gene data show CDR1 as MNHNS and CDR2 as SASEGT. This CDR3 comprises 13 residues.

This chain links TRBV15 with TRBJ2-1; no clear D gene. V was clipped by 0 bases and J by 6 bases, with 9 bases between them. The CDR3 has 14 amino acids. Germline CDR1 reads LNHNV; CDR2 reads YYDKDF (reference sequence). CDR3 in amino acids: CATSREISSNEQFF. The DNA for the CDR3 is TGTGCCACCAGCAGAGAAATATCGAGCAATGAGCAGTTCTTC.

The genes are TRBV7-9 and TRBJ1-6, with D possibly being TRBD1 (5 bases). The CDR3 spans 14 residues. Germline CDR1 SEHNR, CDR2 FQNEAQ (reference sequence). V gave up 5 bases and J gave up 6 bases, with 11 bases separating them. Here the CDR3 DNA reads TGTGCCAGCAGCGCCGGAGGGACTAATTCACCCCTCCACTTT. The encoded protein is CASSAGGTNSPLHF.